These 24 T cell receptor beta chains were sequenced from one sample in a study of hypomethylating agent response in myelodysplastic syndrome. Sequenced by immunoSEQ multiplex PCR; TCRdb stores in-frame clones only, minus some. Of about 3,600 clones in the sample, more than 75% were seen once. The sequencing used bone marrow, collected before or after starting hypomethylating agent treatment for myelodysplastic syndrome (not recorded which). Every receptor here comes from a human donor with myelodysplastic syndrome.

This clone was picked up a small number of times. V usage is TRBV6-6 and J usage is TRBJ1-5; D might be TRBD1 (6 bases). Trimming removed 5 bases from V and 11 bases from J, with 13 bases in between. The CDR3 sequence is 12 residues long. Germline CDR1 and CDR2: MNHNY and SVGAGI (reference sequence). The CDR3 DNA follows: TGTGCCAGCAGTCTACAGGGTCGCGCCCAGCATTTT. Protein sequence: CASSLQGRAQHF.

As DNA, the CDR3 is TGTGCCACCAGCAGAGAGGGGGGAATGAACACTGAAGCTTTCTTT. Its protein product is CATSREGGMNTEAFF. The chain couples TRBV15 to TRBJ1-1, with a possible D match to TRBD1 (5 bases). CDR3 length: 15 amino acids. Germline CDR1 reads LNHNV; CDR2 reads YYDKDF (reference sequence). Trimming took off 0 bases at V and 0 bases at J, with 8 bases between the two ends. Together with reference TRBV15 and TRBJ1-1, the CDR3 gives the full variable domain: DAMVIQNPRYQVTQFGKPVTLSCSQTLNHNVMYWYQQKSSQAPKLLFHYYDKDFNNEADTPDNFQSRRPNTSFCFLDIRSPGLGDTAMYLCATSREGGMNTEAFFGQGTRLTVV.

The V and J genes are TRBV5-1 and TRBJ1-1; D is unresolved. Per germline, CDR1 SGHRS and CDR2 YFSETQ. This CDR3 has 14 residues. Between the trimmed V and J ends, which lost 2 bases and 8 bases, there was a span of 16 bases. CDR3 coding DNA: TGCGCCAGCAGCTTTGACGGGCTCGGGAAGGAAGCTTTCTTT. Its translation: CASSFDGLGKEAFF.

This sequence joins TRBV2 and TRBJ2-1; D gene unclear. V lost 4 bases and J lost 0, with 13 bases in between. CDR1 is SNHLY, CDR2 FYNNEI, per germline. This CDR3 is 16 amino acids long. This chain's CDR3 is CASSVKGGNSYNEQFF. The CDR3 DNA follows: TGTGCCAGCAGTGTGAAAGGCGGAAACTCCTACAATGAGCAGTTCTTC.

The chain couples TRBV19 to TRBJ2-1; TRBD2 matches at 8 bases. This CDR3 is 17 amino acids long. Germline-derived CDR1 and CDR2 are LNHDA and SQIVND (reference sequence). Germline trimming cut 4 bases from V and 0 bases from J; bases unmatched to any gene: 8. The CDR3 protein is CASSKNPRGASYNEQFF. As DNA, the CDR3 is TGTGCCAGTAGTAAAAATCCGCGGGGGGCCTCCTACAATGAGCAGTTCTTC.

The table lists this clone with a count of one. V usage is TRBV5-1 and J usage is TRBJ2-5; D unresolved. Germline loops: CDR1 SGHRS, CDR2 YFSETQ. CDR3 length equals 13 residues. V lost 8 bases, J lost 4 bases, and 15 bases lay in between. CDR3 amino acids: CASRASTRETQYF. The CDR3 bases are TGCGCCAGTCGGGCCTCGACCCGAGAGACCCAGTACTTC.

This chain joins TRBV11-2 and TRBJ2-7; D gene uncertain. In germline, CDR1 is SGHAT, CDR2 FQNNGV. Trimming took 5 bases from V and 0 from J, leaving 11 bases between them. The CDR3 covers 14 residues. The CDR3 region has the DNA TGTGCCAGCAGCCCACTACGGAGCTCCTACGAGCAGTACTTC. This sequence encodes CASSPLRSSYEQYF.

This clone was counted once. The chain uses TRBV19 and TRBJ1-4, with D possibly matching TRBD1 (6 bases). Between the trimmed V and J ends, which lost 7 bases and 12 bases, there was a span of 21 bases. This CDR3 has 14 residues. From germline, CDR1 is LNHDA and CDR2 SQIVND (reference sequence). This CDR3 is CASNSGGGPGELFF. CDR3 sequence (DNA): TGTGCCAGTAACTCCGGGGGGGGGCCGGGGGAACTGTTTTTT.

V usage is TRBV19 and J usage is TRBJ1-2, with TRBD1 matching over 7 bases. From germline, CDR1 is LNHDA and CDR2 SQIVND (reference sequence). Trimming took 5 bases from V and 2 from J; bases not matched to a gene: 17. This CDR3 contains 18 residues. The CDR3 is CASSSPRDSSPENYGYTF. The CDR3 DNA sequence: TGTGCCAGTAGTTCTCCTCGGGACAGTAGCCCTGAAAACTATGGCTACACCTTC.

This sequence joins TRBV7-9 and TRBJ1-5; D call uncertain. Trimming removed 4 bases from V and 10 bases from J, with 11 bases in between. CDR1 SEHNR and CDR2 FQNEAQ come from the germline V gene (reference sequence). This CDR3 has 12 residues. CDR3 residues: CASSWGPEPQHF. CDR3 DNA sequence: TGTGCCAGCAGCTGGGGTCCCGAACCCCAGCATTTT.

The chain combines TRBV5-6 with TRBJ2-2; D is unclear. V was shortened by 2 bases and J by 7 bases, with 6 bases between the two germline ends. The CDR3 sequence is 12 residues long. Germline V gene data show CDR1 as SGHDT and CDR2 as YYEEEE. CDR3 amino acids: CASSFRIGELFF. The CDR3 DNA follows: TGTGCCAGCAGCTTCCGGATCGGGGAGCTGTTTTTT.

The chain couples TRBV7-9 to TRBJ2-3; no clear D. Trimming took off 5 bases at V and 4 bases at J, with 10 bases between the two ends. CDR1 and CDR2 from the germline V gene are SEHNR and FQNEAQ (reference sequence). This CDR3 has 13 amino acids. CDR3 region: CASSITYPDTQYF. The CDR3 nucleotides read TGTGCCAGCAGCATAACGTATCCAGATACGCAGTATTTT.

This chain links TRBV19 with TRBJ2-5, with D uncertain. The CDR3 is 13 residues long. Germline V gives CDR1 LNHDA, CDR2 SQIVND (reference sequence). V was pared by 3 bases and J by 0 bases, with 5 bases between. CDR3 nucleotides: TGTGCCAGTAGTATTCCCGACCAAGAGACCCAGTACTTC. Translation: CASSIPDQETQYF. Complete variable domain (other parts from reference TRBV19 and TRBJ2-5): DGGITQSPKYLFRKEGQNVTLSCEQNLNHDAMYWYRQDPGQGLRLIYYSQIVNDFQKGDIAEGYSVSREKKESFPLTVTSAQKNPTAFYLCASSIPDQETQYFGPGTRLLVL.

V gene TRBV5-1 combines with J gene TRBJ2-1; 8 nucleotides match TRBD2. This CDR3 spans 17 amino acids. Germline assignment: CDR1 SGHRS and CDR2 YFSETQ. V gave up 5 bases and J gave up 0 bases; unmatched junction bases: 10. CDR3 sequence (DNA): TGCGCCAGCAGTCGGACTAGCCCCCTGAGCTCCTACAATGAGCAGTTCTTC. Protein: CASSRTSPLSSYNEQFF.

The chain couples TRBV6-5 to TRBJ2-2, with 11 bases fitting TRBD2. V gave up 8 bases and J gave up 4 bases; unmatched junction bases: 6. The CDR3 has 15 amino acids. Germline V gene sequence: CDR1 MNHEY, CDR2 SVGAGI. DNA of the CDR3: TGTGCCAGCGGCCCTAGCGGGGGGCGCACCGGGGAGCTGTTTTTT. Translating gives CASGPSGGRTGELFF.

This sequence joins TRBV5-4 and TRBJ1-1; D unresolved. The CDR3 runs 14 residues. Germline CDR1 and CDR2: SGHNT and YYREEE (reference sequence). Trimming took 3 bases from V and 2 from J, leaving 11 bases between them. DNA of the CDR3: TGTGCCAGCAGCTCGTCTGGACGCAACACTGAAGCTTTCTTT. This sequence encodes CASSSSGRNTEAFF.

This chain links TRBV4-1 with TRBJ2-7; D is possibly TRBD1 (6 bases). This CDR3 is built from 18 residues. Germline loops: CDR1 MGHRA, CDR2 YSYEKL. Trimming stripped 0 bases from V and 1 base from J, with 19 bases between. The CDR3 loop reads CASSQEGYPGQKSYEQYF. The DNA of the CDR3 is TGCGCCAGCAGCCAAGAAGGTTACCCGGGACAAAAATCCTACGAGCAGTACTTC.

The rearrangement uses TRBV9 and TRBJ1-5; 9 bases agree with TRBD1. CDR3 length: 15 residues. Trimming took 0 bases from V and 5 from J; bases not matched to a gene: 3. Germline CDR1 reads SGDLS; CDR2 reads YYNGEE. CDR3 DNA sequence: TGTGCCAGCAGCGTAGTTCGGGACAGGGATCAGCCCCAGCATTTT. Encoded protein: CASSVVRDRDQPQHF.

The DNA for the CDR3 is TGTGCCAGCAGGGGGACAGGTTATAATTCACCCCTCCACTTT. It codes for CASRGTGYNSPLHF. V is TRBV6-5 and J is TRBJ1-6; TRBD1 matches 8 bases. CDR1 MNHEY and CDR2 SVGAGI come from the germline V gene. J was trimmed by 4 bases and V by 6 bases; bases with no gene match: 2. CDR3 length: 14 residues.

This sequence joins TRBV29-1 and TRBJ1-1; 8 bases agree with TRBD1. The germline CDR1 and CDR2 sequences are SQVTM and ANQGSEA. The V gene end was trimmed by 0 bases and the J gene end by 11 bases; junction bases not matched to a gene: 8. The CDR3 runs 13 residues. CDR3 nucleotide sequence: TGCAGCGTTGAAGAGTCCCAGGGGGCGAGCGCTTTCTTT. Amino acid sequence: CSVEESQGASAFF. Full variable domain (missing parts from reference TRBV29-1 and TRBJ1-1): SAVISQKPSRDICQRGTSLTIQCQVDSQVTMMFWYRQQPGQSLTLIATANQGSEATYESGFVIDKFPISRPNLTFSTLTVSNMSPEDSSIYLCSVEESQGASAFFGQGTRLTVV.

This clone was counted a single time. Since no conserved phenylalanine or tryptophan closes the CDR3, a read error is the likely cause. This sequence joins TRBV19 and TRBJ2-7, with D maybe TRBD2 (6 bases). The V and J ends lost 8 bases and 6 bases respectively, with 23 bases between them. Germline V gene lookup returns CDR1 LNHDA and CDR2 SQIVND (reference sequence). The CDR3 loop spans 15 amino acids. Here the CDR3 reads CASGPVGEPRGEQYL. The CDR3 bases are TGTGCCAGTGGTCCGGTCGGTGAGCCGCGGGGCGAGCAGTACCTC.

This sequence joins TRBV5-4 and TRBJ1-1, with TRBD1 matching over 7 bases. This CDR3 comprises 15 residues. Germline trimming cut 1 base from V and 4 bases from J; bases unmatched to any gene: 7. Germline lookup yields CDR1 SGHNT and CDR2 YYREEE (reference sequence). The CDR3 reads CASSLTGVGRTEAFF. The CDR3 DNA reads TGTGCCAGCAGCTTGACAGGGGTAGGGCGCACTGAAGCTTTCTTT.

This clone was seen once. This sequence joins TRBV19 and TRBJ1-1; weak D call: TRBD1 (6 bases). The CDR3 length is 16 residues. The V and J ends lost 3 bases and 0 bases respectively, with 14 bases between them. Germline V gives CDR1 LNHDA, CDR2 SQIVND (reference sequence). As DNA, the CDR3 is TGTGCCAGTAGTATTCCGGGGGCGCCCCTGAACACTGAAGCTTTCTTT. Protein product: CASSIPGAPLNTEAFF.

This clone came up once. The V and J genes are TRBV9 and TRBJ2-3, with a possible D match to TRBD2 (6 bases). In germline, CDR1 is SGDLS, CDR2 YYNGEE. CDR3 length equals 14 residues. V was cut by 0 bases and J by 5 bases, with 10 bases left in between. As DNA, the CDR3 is TGTGCCAGCAGCGTAGGTAGCGGCTTAGATACGCAGTATTTT. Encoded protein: CASSVGSGLDTQYF.